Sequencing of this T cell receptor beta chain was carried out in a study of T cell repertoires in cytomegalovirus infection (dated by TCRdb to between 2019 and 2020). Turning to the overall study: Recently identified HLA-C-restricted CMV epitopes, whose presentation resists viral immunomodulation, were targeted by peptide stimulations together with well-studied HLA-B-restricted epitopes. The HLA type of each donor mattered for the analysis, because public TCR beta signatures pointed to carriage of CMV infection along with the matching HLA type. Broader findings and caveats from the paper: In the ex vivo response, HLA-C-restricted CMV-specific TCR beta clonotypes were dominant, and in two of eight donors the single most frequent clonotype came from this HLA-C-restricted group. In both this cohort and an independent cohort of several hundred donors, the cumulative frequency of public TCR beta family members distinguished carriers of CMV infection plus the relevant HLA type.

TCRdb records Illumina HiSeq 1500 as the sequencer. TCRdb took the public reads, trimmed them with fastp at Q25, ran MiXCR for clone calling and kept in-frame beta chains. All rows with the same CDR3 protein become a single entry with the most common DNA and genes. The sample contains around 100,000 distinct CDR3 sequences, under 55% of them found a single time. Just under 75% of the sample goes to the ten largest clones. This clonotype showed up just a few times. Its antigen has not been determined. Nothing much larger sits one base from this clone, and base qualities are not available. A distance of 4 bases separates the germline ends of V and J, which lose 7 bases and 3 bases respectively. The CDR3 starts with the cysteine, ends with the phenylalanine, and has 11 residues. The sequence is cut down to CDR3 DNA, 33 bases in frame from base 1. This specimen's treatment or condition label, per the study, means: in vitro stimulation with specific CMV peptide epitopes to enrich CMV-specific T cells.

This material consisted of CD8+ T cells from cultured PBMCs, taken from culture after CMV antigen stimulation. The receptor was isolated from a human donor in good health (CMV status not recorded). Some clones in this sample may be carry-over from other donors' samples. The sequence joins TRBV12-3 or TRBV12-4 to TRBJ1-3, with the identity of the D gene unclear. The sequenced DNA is TGTGCCAGCATATATGGAAACACCATATATTTT. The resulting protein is CASIYGNTIYF.